This is a list of T cell receptor beta chains from one sample in a study of control samples from healthy donors and cancer patients. Repertoires were generated with immunoSEQ multiplex PCR, while TCRdb's copy carries only in-frame clones and drops some. The top ten clones hold more than 25% of a sample with some 20,000 clones, about four fifths of them seen once. The sample was PBMCs. The receptors shown here come from a man older than 75 with head and neck cancer. The CDR3 runs from the conserved cysteine through the conserved F or W. The order of the fields is V gene, clone size, D gene, J gene, CDR3 DNA, CDR3 protein. A D gene is named only where the DNA matches it firmly. Size tells how often a clone was seen (once, few, many) or the class of an expanded clone, and some rows leave it out.

>TRBV6-1|few|TRBD1|TRBJ1-2
TGTGCCAGCAGTAAAGTGACAGGGAGTCCCAGCTATGGCTACACCTTC
CASSKVTGSPSYGYTF
>TRBV5-4|once|.|TRBJ2-3
TGTGCCAGCAGCTCCCCTATAGGGGCCGCAGATACGCAGTATTTT
CASSSPIGAADTQYF
>TRBV11-2|.|.|TRBJ1-1
TGTGCCAGCAGCCCCCTGGCCGGGAGAAACACTGAAGCTTTCTTT
CASSPLAGRNTEAFF
>TRBV2|few|TRBD1|TRBJ2-7
TGTGCCAGCAGGGGAGACAGGGCCCTCTACGAGCAGTACTTC
CASRGDRALYEQYF
>TRBV6-6|.|.|TRBJ1-4
TGTGCCAGCAGTTATTGGGGGGGGAATGAAAAACTGTTTTTT
CASSYWGGNEKLFF
>TRBV7-9|.|TRBD1|TRBJ2-3
TGTGCCAGCAGCCCGGGGACAGGGGGTTCCTCGGGCACAGATACGCAGTATTTT
CASSPGTGGSSGTDTQYF
>TRBV6-6|.|.|TRBJ1-1
TGTGCCAGCAGTTACTCGACGGCAGGCGCTGAAGCTTTCTTT
CASSYSTAGAEAFF
>TRBV11-2|.|.|TRBJ2-2
TGTGCCAGCAGCTTTACTACGGGGGCCGGGGAGCTGTTTTTT
CASSFTTGAGELFF
>TRBV11-2|.|.|TRBJ2-7
TGTGCCAGCAGCTCTCACAGGGATGCCTACGAGCAGTACTTC
CASSSHRDAYEQYF
>TRBV21-1|.|.|TRBJ2-2
TGTGCCAGCAGCAAAAGGGCCTCGCCTAGCGGGGGGGCGCCAGGGGAGCTGTTTTTT
CASSKRASPSGGAPGELFF